The 22 T cell receptor beta chains below were found in one sample sequenced in a study of beta chain features in type 1 diabetes (dated by TCRdb to the late 2010s). Antigens for these TCRs are unknown. Library prep was done by the immunoSEQ multiplex PCR assay. The entire amount of isolated RNA was reverse transcribed using the High Capacity cDNA Reverse Transcription Kit, so the sequenced TCRB transcripts were expressed ones. Not all clones reach the TCRdb copy of this immuneACCESS table, which keeps in-frame sequences only. Checked studies attribute under half of the gap to unresolved V genes and leave the rest unexplained. The sample records nearly 350,000 clones, 9.3% of which are singletons. The ten largest clonotypes hold roughly 1% of the sample. Here is what the overall study found, with its caveats: In all four CD4+ subsets, TCRB CDR3 length was moderately but significantly shorter in type 1 diabetes patients.

The sample comprised central memory CD4+ T cells from blood. These receptors came from a man aged 30 to 39 with type 1 diabetes.

The chain uses TRBV6-6 and TRBJ2-1; D is unresolved. Per the germline V gene, CDR1 is MNHNY and CDR2 is SVGAGI (reference sequence). The length of the CDR3 is 12 residues. V gave up 7 bases and J gave up 5 bases, with 9 bases separating them. CDR3 coding DNA: TGTGCCAGCACCCCAACCGACAATGAGCAGTTCTTC. Its protein product is CASTPTDNEQFF.

CDR3 loop: CASTADMGISPLHF. In DNA, the CDR3 is TGTGCCAGCACCGCGGACATGGGAATTTCACCCCTCCACTTT. This sequence joins TRBV6-5 and TRBJ1-6; D possibly corresponds to TRBD1 (5 bases). Trimming pared 7 bases from V and 9 bases from J, leaving 16 bases between. The CDR3 loop spans 14 amino acids. Looked up from germline, CDR1 is MNHEY and CDR2 is SVGAGI.

This clone was picked up many times. The gene calls are TRBV6-6 and TRBJ2-7, with D maybe TRBD1 (5 bases). This CDR3 spans 15 amino acids. The V gene's germline CDR1 is MNHNY and CDR2 SVGAGI (reference sequence). V lost 2 bases to trimming and J lost 2 bases, with 13 bases between them. CDR3 loop: CASSYTTDRTYEQYF. The CDR3 nucleotides are TGTGCCAGCAGTTACACGACAGACCGGACCTACGAGCAGTACTTC.

Ten or more counts support this clone. The chain links TRBV2 to TRBJ1-5; D possibly corresponds to TRBD1 (6 bases). Germline values: CDR1 SNHLY, CDR2 FYNNEI. V gave up 2 bases and J gave up 0 bases, with 14 bases separating them. This CDR3 spans 17 amino acids. This CDR3 reads CASSERGAGNSNQPQHF. The CDR3 bases are TGTGCCAGCAGTGAAAGGGGGGCAGGGAATAGCAATCAGCCCCAGCATTTT.

This clone was observed a handful of times. The rearrangement joins TRBV29-1 to TRBJ2-5; the D gene is possibly TRBD1 (6 bases). CDR3 length equals 15 residues. Per the germline V gene, CDR1 is SQVTM and CDR2 is ANQGSEA. Trimming left V 6 bases short and J 2 bases short, with 19 bases between. The CDR3 DNA reads as TGCAGCGTCGCCGGGACAACGGGGTGGCAAGAGACCCAGTACTTC. This encodes CSVAGTTGWQETQYF.

There are a few counts of this clone. This sequence joins TRBV12-5 and TRBJ1-1; D unresolved. In germline, CDR1 is LGHNT, CDR2 FRNRAP. CDR3 length equals 16 residues. V lost 2 bases to trimming and J lost 1 base, with 14 bases between them. The CDR3 DNA follows: TGTGCTAGTGGTTTGTGGGTAACAGACTCGAACACTGAAGCTTTCTTT. This codes for CASGLWVTDSNTEAFF.

For the CDR3, the DNA is TGCGCAGGGGAGCAAGAGACCCAGTACTTC. The encoded protein is CAGEQETQYF. The chain carries TRBV29-1 and TRBJ2-5, with TRBD1 as a possible D gene (6 bases). Germline V gene sequence: CDR1 SQVTM, CDR2 ANQGSEA. This CDR3 spans 10 amino acids.

The gene calls are TRBV29-1 and TRBJ2-7; D unresolved. V dropped 6 bases and J dropped 0 bases, with 18 bases sitting between them. The CDR3 extends over 15 amino acids. Germline assignment: CDR1 SQVTM and CDR2 ANQGSEA. CDR3 amino acids: CSVSSGPLSSYEQYF. The CDR3 nucleotides read TGCAGCGTCTCCTCGGGTCCCCTGAGCTCCTACGAGCAGTACTTC.

This chain connects TRBV4-3 to TRBJ1-3; the D is unclear. The germline CDR1 and CDR2 sequences are LGHNA and YSLEER. CDR3 size: 17 residues. The V end lost 0 bases, the J end lost 0 bases, and 12 bases lay between the germline ends. CDR3 sequence reads: CASSQEVPGHSGNTIYF. Here the CDR3 DNA reads TGCGCCAGCAGCCAAGAAGTCCCTGGCCACTCTGGAAACACCATATATTTT.

The chain carries TRBV5-1 and TRBJ2-3, with TRBD2 identical over 8 bases. The CDR3 extends over 16 amino acids. V shed 6 bases and J 5 bases; nucleotides not matched to a gene: 14. Germline CDR1 reads SGHRS; CDR2 reads YFSETQ. The DNA for the CDR3 is TGCGCCAGCAAGGGTGGGGCTAGCGGGTCTGGAGATACGCAGTATTTT. Protein product: CASKGGASGSGDTQYF.

This clone was detected only a few times. Other DNA sequences of this sample code for an identical CDR3. The CDR3 loop reads CASSPPGGETQYF. The CDR3 region has the DNA TGTGCCAGCTCACCACCTGGGGGGGAGACCCAGTACTTC. The V and J genes are TRBV18 and TRBJ2-5; D may be TRBD2 (6 bases). V gave up 0 bases and J gave up 5 bases, with 7 bases separating them. The CDR3 has 13 residues. The germline gives CDR1 KGHSH, CDR2 LQKENI.

This clone was found many times. V usage is TRBV9 and J usage is TRBJ1-2; D might be TRBD1 (5 bases). Trimming cost V 0 bases and J 5 bases, with 11 bases left between them. The germline CDR1 and CDR2 sequences are SGDLS and YYNGEE. The CDR3 is made up of 14 amino acids. Here the CDR3 reads CASSVDSGGYGYTF. CDR3 DNA sequence: TGTGCCAGCAGCGTAGATTCTGGGGGGTATGGCTACACCTTC. The entire variable domain, with the rest obtained from reference TRBV9 and TRBJ1-2, is as follows: DSGVTQTPKHLITATGQRVTLRCSPRSGDLSVYWYQQSLDQGLQFLIQYYNGEERAKGNILERFSAQQFPDLHSELNLSSLELGDSALYFCASSVDSGGYGYTFGSGTRLTVV.

This clone was counted a few times. This chain uses TRBV2 with TRBJ2-5; D is ambiguous. The better agreement between TRBJ2-7 and the DNA end casts doubt on the J call. The CDR3 is 13 residues long. The V gene's germline CDR1 is SNHLY and CDR2 FYNNEI. The CDR3 here is CASSESRFYEQYF. Here the CDR3 DNA reads TGTGCCAGCAGTGAAAGTAGGTTTTACGAGCAGTACTTC.

Many counts were recorded for this clone. The chain uses TRBV5-1 and TRBJ2-3; tentative D call: TRBD1 (6 bases). V was trimmed by 1 base and J by 1 base, leaving 13 bases between them. The CDR3 loop spans 16 amino acids. In germline, CDR1 is SGHRS, CDR2 YFSETQ. The CDR3 DNA sequence: TGCGCCAGCAGCTTGACCGGGACACTTCGCACAGATACGCAGTATTTT. The encoded protein is CASSLTGTLRTDTQYF.

The chain recombines TRBV6-1 with TRBJ2-3; 9 bases line up with TRBD1. This CDR3 region has 15 residues. J lost 5 bases, V lost 5 bases, and 8 bases had no gene match. Germline CDR1 is MNHNS and CDR2 is SASEGT. The CDR3 spells CASSHRGQAEDTQYF. CDR3 DNA: TGTGCCAGCAGTCACAGGGGGCAAGCGGAAGATACGCAGTATTTT.

This clone was counted many times. V and J are TRBV4-1 and TRBJ1-1, with D unresolved. Between the trimmed V and J ends, which lost 0 bases and 5 bases, there was a span of 19 bases. Germline assignment: CDR1 MGHRA and CDR2 YSYEKL. The CDR3 has 17 amino acids. The CDR3 is CASSQESADAARTEAFF. In DNA, the CDR3 is TGCGCCAGCAGCCAAGAAAGTGCGGACGCGGCGAGGACTGAAGCTTTCTTT.

The chain employs TRBV7-8 and TRBJ1-2; no reliable D call. The germline V gene has CDR1 SGHVS and CDR2 FQNEAQ. This CDR3 is built from 13 residues. Trimming removed 5 bases from V and 7 bases from J, with 14 bases in between. Written as DNA, the CDR3 is TGTGCCAGCAGCGTCCGGGCCCGGCGTGGCTACACCTTC. Its protein is CASSVRARRGYTF.

This clone was seen a handful of times. V gene TRBV5-6 combines with J gene TRBJ1-2; no clear D. Trimming cost V 0 bases and J 7 bases, with 16 bases left between them. This CDR3 region has 15 residues. Germline-derived CDR1 and CDR2 are SGHDT and YYEEEE. The CDR3 reads CASSLGTNPVSGYTF. CDR3 DNA sequence: TGTGCCAGCAGCTTGGGAACCAACCCCGTGAGTGGCTACACCTTC. The whole variable domain, filled in from reference TRBV5-6 and TRBJ1-2, reads DAGVTQSPTHLIKTRGQQVTLRCSPKSGHDTVSWYQQALGQGPQFIFQYYEEEERQRGNFPDRFSGHQFPNYSSELNVNALLLGDSALYLCASSLGTNPVSGYTFGSGTRLTVV.

This clone was counted between two and nine times. The V gene is TRBV11-2, the J gene TRBJ2-5; D not resolved. The CDR3 runs to 13 residues. Germline V gene data show CDR1 as SGHAT and CDR2 as FQNNGV. The V end lost 3 bases, the J end lost 1 base, and 6 bases lay between the germline ends. The chain's CDR3 is CASSLGFQETQYF. In nucleotides, the CDR3 is TGTGCCAGCAGCTTGGGTTTCCAAGAGACCCAGTACTTC.

The chain couples TRBV6-6 to TRBJ1-2; D gene ambiguous. The CDR3 has 14 residues. The V gene's germline CDR1 is MNHNY and CDR2 SVGAGI (reference sequence). Deletions cut 7 bases from V and 1 base from J, with 13 bases between. Here the CDR3 DNA reads TGTGCCAGCACCTTAAGCAGGAATAACTATGGCTACACCTTC. It yields the protein CASTLSRNNYGYTF.

The rearrangement links TRBV30 to TRBJ2-1, with TRBD2 matching 13 bases. The CDR3 spans 16 residues. Germline V gene sequence: CDR1 GTSNPN, CDR2 SVGIG (reference sequence). The ends lost 7 bases at V and 7 bases at J; junction bases unmatched: 13. The chain's CDR3 is CAFIAPTSGGMNEQFF. For the CDR3, the DNA is TGTGCCTTTATCGCTCCGACTAGCGGGGGGATGAATGAGCAGTTCTTC.

The sample holds a few counts of this clone. The chain is built from TRBV2 and TRBJ1-6; D unclear. CDR1 is SNHLY and CDR2 is FYNNEI in the germline V gene. The germline V and J ends were trimmed by 4 bases and 9 bases, with 7 bases remaining between them. The CDR3 extends over 12 amino acids. The CDR3, as DNA: TGTGCCAGCAGTGGAGAGGGTTCACCCCTCCACTTT. It yields the protein CASSGEGSPLHF.